The next 20 T cell receptor beta chains were all read from a single sample in a study of Ad26.COV2.S vaccination and SARS-CoV-2 variants (dated by TCRdb to the early 2020s). The treatment or condition label of this sample denotes: 19 received Ad26.COV2.S at low or high dose, single or two shots; roughly five received placebo; per-sample allocation not given. For vaccine and placebo recipients, the sequenced repertoires came from samples collected on day 63 after the first injection. Receptor amplification or capture employed the immunoSEQ multiplex PCR assay. Not all clones reach the TCRdb copy of this immuneACCESS table, which keeps in-frame sequences only. Checked studies attribute under half of the gap to unresolved V genes and leave the rest unexplained. The sample table records more than 250,000 clones; over 75% of these occur just once. The ten largest account for 3% to 4% of the sample. The source material was peripheral blood, sampled in a trial of Ad26.COV2.S vaccine versus placebo. The receptors come from a person between 18 and 60 years old who received the Ad26.COV2.S COVID-19 vaccine or a placebo.

The chain's CDR3 is CASSLDSHNSPLHF. The CDR3 nucleotides read TGTGCCAGCAGCTTGGACAGTCATAATTCACCCCTCCACTTT. This chain uses TRBV7-9 with TRBJ1-6, with a weak D call TRBD1 (6 bases). This CDR3 is built from 14 residues. V was clipped by 3 bases and J by 5 bases, with 8 bases between them. CDR1 SEHNR and CDR2 FQNEAQ come from the germline V gene (reference sequence).

The V gene is TRBV6-2 or TRBV6-3, the J gene TRBJ2-1, with 11 bases aligning to TRBD2. With V trimmed by 0 bases and J by 12 bases, 25 bases remained unmatched. The CDR3 loop spans 21 amino acids. Germline V gene data show CDR1 as MNHEY and CDR2 as SVGEGT. The CDR3: CASSYSFSGGAVRSLAELQFF. Here the CDR3 DNA reads TGTGCCAGCAGTTACTCCTTTAGCGGGGGGGCCGTAAGGTCCCTAGCAGAGTTGCAGTTCTTC.

The V call is TRBV6-5, the J call TRBJ1-2, with 8 bases lining up with TRBD1. The V gene end was trimmed by 6 bases and the J gene end by 4 bases; junction bases not matched to a gene: 10. Germline-derived CDR1 and CDR2 are MNHEY and SVGAGI. The CDR3 contains 15 residues. In nucleotides, the CDR3 is TGTGCCAGCAGCCAAAGGACAGGGCGTCCCTATGGCTACACCTTC. Translating gives CASSQRTGRPYGYTF.

The chain has TRBV5-6 and TRBJ2-1; D call uncertain. The germline V gene encodes CDR1 SGHDT and CDR2 YYEEEE. Trimming pared 4 bases from V and 6 bases from J, leaving 17 bases between. CDR3 size: 15 residues. The CDR3 reads CASSLGSSLGNEQFF. The CDR3 DNA is TGTGCCAGCAGCCTTGGTAGTTCCCTTGGCAATGAGCAGTTCTTC.

The chain combines TRBV3-1 (or the pseudogene TRBV3-2) with TRBJ2-5; a possible D gene is TRBD1 (6 bases). The CDR3 length is 14 residues. V lost 1 base and J lost 4, with 10 bases in between. Germline loops: CDR1 LGHDT, CDR2 YNNKEL (reference sequence). The CDR3 region is CASSQAGQLETQYF. The CDR3 nucleotides are TGTGCCAGCAGCCAAGCCGGACAGCTAGAGACCCAGTACTTC.

V and J are TRBV5-1 and TRBJ2-7; D is perhaps TRBD1 (5 bases). There are 15 residues in the CDR3. Trimming removed 0 bases at V and 1 base at J, with 11 bases between. From germline, CDR1 is SGHRS and CDR2 YFSETQ. The CDR3 reads CASSLDRTSSYEQYF. CDR3 bases: TGCGCCAGCAGCTTGGACAGGACCTCATCCTACGAGCAGTACTTC.

V and J are TRBV20-1 and TRBJ2-3; 10 bases agree with TRBD2. The ends lost 3 bases at V and 1 base at J; junction bases unmatched: 7. The CDR3 has 16 residues. Looked up from germline, CDR1 is DFQATT and CDR2 is SNEGSKA (reference sequence). The CDR3 spells CSASGGTSVGTDTQYF. The DNA of the CDR3 is TGCAGTGCTAGTGGTGGGACTAGCGTAGGCACAGATACGCAGTATTTT.

The chain carries TRBV5-4 and TRBJ1-1; 8 bases are a match to TRBD1. This CDR3 comprises 14 residues. In germline, CDR1 is SGHNT, CDR2 YYREEE (reference sequence). The V gene end was trimmed by 6 bases and the J gene end by 1 base; junction bases not matched to a gene: 5. CDR3 loop: CASTFQGANTEAFF. The CDR3 nucleotides are TGTGCCAGCACCTTTCAGGGGGCGAACACTGAAGCTTTCTTT.

Regarding this clone: The same CDR3 is also encoded by other DNA sequences in this sample. The gene calls are TRBV12-3 or TRBV12-4 and TRBJ1-4; no clear D. The CDR3 consists of 11 residues. V was clipped by 3 bases and J by 7 bases, with 3 bases between them. This CDR3 reads CASSLREKLFF. Here the CDR3 DNA reads TGTGCCAGCAGTTTGCGTGAAAAACTGTTTTTT.

The CDR3 protein is CASSSQRTNTEAFF. CDR3 nucleotide sequence: TGTGCCAGTAGCTCACAGAGAACCAACACTGAAGCTTTCTTT. The J gene is TRBJ1-1, the V gene TRBV19; D gene unclear. The V gene's germline CDR1 is LNHDA and CDR2 SQIVND (reference sequence). With 6 bases removed from V and 2 bases from J, the gap between germline ends came to 13 bases. The CDR3 is made up of 14 amino acids.

The CDR3 region is CASSLLRGASSYEQYF. The CDR3 DNA is TGTGCCAGCAGCTTATTGCGGGGGGCCTCTTCCTACGAGCAGTACTTC. The chain has TRBV7-9 and TRBJ2-7; TRBD2 matches 8 bases. CDR3 length: 16 amino acids. Per the germline V gene, CDR1 is SEHNR and CDR2 is FQNEAQ (reference sequence). The V segment lost 2 bases and the J segment 1 base; nucleotides outside the gene matches: 7. The whole variable domain, remainder taken from reference TRBV7-9 and TRBJ2-7, is DTGVSQNPRHKITKRGQNVTFRCDPISEHNRLYWYRQTLGQGPEFLTYFQNEAQLEKSRLLSDRFSAERPKGSFSTLEIQRTEQGDSAMYLCASSLLRGASSYEQYFGPGTRLTVT.

V gene TRBV15 combines with J gene TRBJ2-3, with D maybe TRBD2 (5 bases). CDR1 and CDR2 from the germline V gene are LNHNV and YYDKDF (reference sequence). The CDR3 loop spans 15 amino acids. Trimming removed 0 bases from V and 4 bases from J, with 11 bases in between. The CDR3 DNA sequence: TGTGCCACCAGCAGAGATCTCCGGGATGCAGATACGCAGTATTTT. Protein product: CATSRDLRDADTQYF.

CDR3 sequence (DNA): TGTGCCAGCAGCTTTGAACTAGCGGTCCACGAGCAGTACTTC. It codes for CASSFELAVHEQYF. The gene calls are TRBV7-2 and TRBJ2-7; TRBD2 agrees at 8 bases. CDR1 is SGHTA, CDR2 FQGNSA, per germline. The CDR3 covers 14 residues. V was clipped by 3 bases and J by 5 bases; unmatched bases: 6. The full variable domain, completed using reference TRBV7-2 and TRBJ2-7, is GAGVSQSPSNKVTEKGKDVELRCDPISGHTALYWYRQSLGQGLEFLIYFQGNSAPDKSGLPSDRFSAERTGGSVSTLTIQRTQQEDSAVYLCASSFELAVHEQYFGPGTRLTVT.

A remark on this clone: Other DNA sequences from this sample encode an identical CDR3 as well. The chain recombines TRBV20-1 with TRBJ1-2; D gene uncertain. From germline, CDR1 is DFQATT and CDR2 SNEGSKA (reference sequence). The CDR3 contains 10 residues. V was pared by 6 bases and J by 0 bases, with 2 bases between. The CDR3 spells CSAPNYGYTF. The CDR3 coding sequence is TGCAGTGCACCTAACTATGGCTACACCTTC.

The chain recombines TRBV7-9 with TRBJ2-1; TRBD2 agrees at 12 bases. Germline loops: CDR1 SEHNR, CDR2 FQNEAQ (reference sequence). Trimming took 5 bases from V and 7 from J; bases not matched to a gene: 6. This CDR3 has 15 residues. Written as DNA, the CDR3 is TGTGCCAGCAGCCAGACTAGCGGGAGCTCAAATGAGCAGTTCTTC. This gives the protein CASSQTSGSSNEQFF.

The CDR3 spells CASGGQLIYGYTF. The CDR3, as DNA: TGTGCCAGCGGGGGGCAGCTTATCTATGGCTACACCTTC. The V call is TRBV6-6, the J call TRBJ1-2; D might be TRBD1 (6 bases). The V and J ends lost 8 bases and 4 bases respectively, with 14 bases between them. Germline CDR1 reads MNHNY; CDR2 reads SVGAGI (reference sequence). This CDR3 has 13 residues.

The chain carries TRBV6-5 and TRBJ1-1, with 7 bases lining up with TRBD1. Looked up from germline, CDR1 is MNHEY and CDR2 is SVGAGI. CDR3 size: 15 residues. The ends lost 2 bases at V and 2 bases at J; junction bases unmatched: 5. Here the CDR3 reads CASSYGYRGNTEAFF. CDR3 nucleotide sequence: TGTGCCAGCAGTTACGGGTACAGGGGTAACACTGAAGCTTTCTTT.

The chain couples TRBV19 to TRBJ1-5; D ambiguous. Per germline, CDR1 LNHDA and CDR2 SQIVND (reference sequence). Trimming pared 5 bases from V and 3 bases from J, leaving 11 bases between. CDR3 length: 14 residues. The CDR3 reads CASSWPGYNQPQHF. CDR3 nucleotides: TGTGCCAGTAGTTGGCCAGGTTACAATCAGCCCCAGCATTTT. Complete variable domain (other parts from reference TRBV19 and TRBJ1-5): DGGITQSPKYLFRKEGQNVTLSCEQNLNHDAMYWYRQDPGQGLRLIYYSQIVNDFQKGDIAEGYSVSREKKESFPLTVTSAQKNPTAFYLCASSWPGYNQPQHFGDGTRLSIL.

This rearrangement joins TRBV7-6 to TRBJ2-7; a weak D match, TRBD1 (6 bases). The ends were cut back, 5 bases at V and 2 bases at J, with 13 bases in the middle. Germline CDR1 reads SGHVS; CDR2 reads FNYEAQ. The CDR3 is 14 residues long. The CDR3 DNA reads TGTGCCAGCAGCCAGGGGCCAGGACCCTACGAGCAGTACTTC. Translating it yields CASSQGPGPYEQYF.

V gene TRBV6-1 combines with J gene TRBJ1-5; 7 bases agree with TRBD1. The CDR3 length is 15 residues. Trimming removed 2 bases from V and 3 bases from J; junction bases left unmatched: 4. The V gene's germline CDR1 is MNHNS and CDR2 SASEGT. Here the CDR3 DNA reads TGTGCCAGCAGTGAACAAGACAGGGCCAATCAGCCCCAGCATTTT. It yields the protein CASSEQDRANQPQHF.